This is a list of T cell receptor beta chains from one sample in a study of post-analysis software for immune sequencing data. TCRdb re-called the PCR reads through MiXCR, storing one row per CDR3 protein. In the table there are hundreds of thousands of distinct CDR3 sequences, more than 50% of which are singletons. Material: blood. All receptors derive from a girl aged 2-15 years with multiple sclerosis. Each CDR3 is given without its conserved first and last residue. Fields, in order: J gene, clone size, V gene, CDR3 protein. Expanded clones get a size class; other rows say once, few or many, or leave the size out.

TRBJ1-1 . TRBV7-8 ASSYSRGAGNTEAF
TRBJ1-2 . TRBV7-2 ASSLRLSGYGYT
TRBJ2-5 few TRBV24-1 ATSDTGTGKQETKY
TRBJ1-5 . TRBV29-1 SVDSGGGNQPQH
TRBJ2-5 . TRBV6-1 ASSVDRQHGTQY
TRBJ1-2 . TRBV14 ASSQVVREHYGYT
TRBJ2-1 . TRBV6-2/TRBV6-3 ASSYPSEQF
TRBJ2-5 . TRBV20-1 SARGFSGGETQY
TRBJ2-7 . TRBV7-2 ASSLVVVYEQY
TRBJ2-1 . TRBV20-1 SASRVSYNEQF
TRBJ2-6 few TRBV15 ATSTGGSGANVLT
TRBJ1-1 . TRBV10-3 AISELGREGKPEAF
TRBJ1-5 . TRBV20-1 SARRQGGNQPQH
TRBJ1-1 . TRBV6-5 ASSYSGRMNTEAF
TRBJ2-1 . TRBV4-2 ASSQGSGVDEQF
TRBJ2-7 few TRBV29-1 SVVPGQGTQY
TRBJ2-1 . TRBV2 ASSDMNERF
TRBJ2-1 . TRBV4-2 ASSHQDDERF
TRBJ2-1 . TRBV5-1 ASSPTTGRGSYNEQF
TRBJ2-5 . TRBV12-3/TRBV12-4 ASSLGQTLRWRTQY
TRBJ2-3 . TRBV12-3/TRBV12-4 ASSFGAGGPDTQY
TRBJ2-3 . TRBV7-9 ASSLISAGVTDTQY
TRBJ2-4 . TRBV10-3 AISERHKGAKNIQY
TRBJ2-3 few TRBV4-3 ASSQEPGTRSTDTQY
TRBJ1-1 . TRBV12-3/TRBV12-4 ASSLIQMNTEAF
. . TRBV3-1 ASSQESGPVETQY
TRBJ2-7 . TRBV5-1 ASSLNPGGSYEQY
TRBJ2-3 . TRBV10-2 ASSEGMGAGTDTQY
TRBJ2-1 . TRBV20-1 SASPRGLGNEQF
TRBJ2-7 few TRBV5-6 ASSTGVYQRHEQY
TRBJ2-3 . TRBV20-1 SARNLQGGGDTQY
TRBJ2-6 few TRBV6-6 ASSYVWGSGANVLT
TRBJ2-7 . TRBV20-1 SARDIASSSYEQY
TRBJ2-7 . TRBV7-2 ASSLIHGTYEQY
TRBJ2-1 . TRBV12-3/TRBV12-4 ASTGTSGYNEQF
TRBJ2-3 . TRBV11-2 ASSLHPTRLAGVADTQY
TRBJ2-7 many TRBV3-1 ASSLRLAGGYEQY